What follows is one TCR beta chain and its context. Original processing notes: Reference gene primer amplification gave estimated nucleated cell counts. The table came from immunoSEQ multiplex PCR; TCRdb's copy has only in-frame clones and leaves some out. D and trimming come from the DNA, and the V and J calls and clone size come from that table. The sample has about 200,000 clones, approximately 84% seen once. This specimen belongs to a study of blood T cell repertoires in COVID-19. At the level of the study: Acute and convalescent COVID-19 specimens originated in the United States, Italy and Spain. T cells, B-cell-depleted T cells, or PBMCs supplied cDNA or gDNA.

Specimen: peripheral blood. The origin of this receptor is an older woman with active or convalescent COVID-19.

The CDR3 here is CASSPDRGPFGYTF. CDR3 DNA sequence: TGTGCCAGCAGCCCCGACAGGGGGCCTTTCGGCTACACCTTC. V gene TRBV7-3 combines with J gene TRBJ1-2; TRBD1 matches at 10 bases. The CDR3 runs to 14 residues. Trimming removed 5 bases from V and 8 bases from J; junction bases left unmatched: 8. In germline, CDR1 is SGHTA, CDR2 FQGTGA.